The clone carrying this T cell receptor beta chain was seen repeatedly, ten times or more. These data originate in a study of read filtering for tumor transcriptome and immune sequencing. Across the study: By R-ISS, stages I, II and III held roughly 8, 16 and 7 patients. Whole-transcriptome libraries were prepared after DNase treatment.

Molecular barcoded adaptors covering alpha/delta and beta/gamma chains were used on about 0.4 ug RNA. TCRdb re-called the reads through MiXCR, storing one row per CDR3 protein. The sample has about 130,000 distinct CDR3 sequences, over 10% seen once. This CDR3 region has 14 residues. CDR1 is DFQATT and CDR2 is SNEGSKA in the germline V gene (reference sequence). V dropped 2 bases and J dropped 5 bases, with 15 bases sitting between them. V is TRBV20-1 and J is TRBJ2-5; a possible D gene is TRBD2 (6 bases). The clonotype originates from a donor at least 40 years old with multiple myeloma. The specimen sequenced was a population of CD138-negative cells sorted from bone marrow. CDR3 in amino acids: CSARFPGLLETQYF. The CDR3 DNA sequence: TGCAGTGCTAGATTCCCGGGACTGTTGGAGACCCAGTACTTC.